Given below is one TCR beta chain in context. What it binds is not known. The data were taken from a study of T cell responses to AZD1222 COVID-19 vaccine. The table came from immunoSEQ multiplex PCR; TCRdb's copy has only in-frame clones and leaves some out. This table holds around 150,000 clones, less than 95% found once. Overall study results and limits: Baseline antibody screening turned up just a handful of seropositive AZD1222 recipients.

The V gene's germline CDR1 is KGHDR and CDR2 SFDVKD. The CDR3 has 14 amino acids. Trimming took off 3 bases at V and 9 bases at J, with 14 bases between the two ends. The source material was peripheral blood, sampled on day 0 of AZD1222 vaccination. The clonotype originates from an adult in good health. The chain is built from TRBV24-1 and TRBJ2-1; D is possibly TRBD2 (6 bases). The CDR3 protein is CATSDPGTGAEQFF. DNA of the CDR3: TGTGCCACCAGTGATCCCGGGACTGGGGCTGAGCAGTTCTTC.